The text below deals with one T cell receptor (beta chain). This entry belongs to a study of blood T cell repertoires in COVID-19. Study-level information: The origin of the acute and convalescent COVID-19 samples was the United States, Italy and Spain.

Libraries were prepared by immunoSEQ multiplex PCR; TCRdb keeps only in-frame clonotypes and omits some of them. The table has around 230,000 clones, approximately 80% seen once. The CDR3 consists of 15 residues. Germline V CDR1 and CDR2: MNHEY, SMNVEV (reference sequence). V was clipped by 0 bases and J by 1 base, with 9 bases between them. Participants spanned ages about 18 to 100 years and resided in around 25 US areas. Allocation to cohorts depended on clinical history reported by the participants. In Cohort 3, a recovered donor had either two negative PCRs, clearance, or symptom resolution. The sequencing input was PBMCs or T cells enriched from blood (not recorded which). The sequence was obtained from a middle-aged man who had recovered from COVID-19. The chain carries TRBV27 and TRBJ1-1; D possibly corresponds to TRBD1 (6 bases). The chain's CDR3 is CASSLSQGANTEAFF. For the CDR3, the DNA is TGTGCCAGCAGTTTATCACAGGGTGCGAACACTGAAGCTTTCTTT.